The rows below give T cell receptor beta chains drawn from one sample of a study of T-cell reconstitution after alpha-beta-depleted transplantation in children. A single record per CDR3 protein comes from TCRdb applying MiXCR to the PCR reads. Of 490,000 or so distinct CDR3 sequences in the sample, roughly a tenth were seen once. Material: PBMCs, obtained before TCRalphabeta/CD19-depleted stem cell transplant. Receptors originate from a child aged 2 to 10 with inherited bone marrow failure, due to receive a stem cell transplant. Each CDR3 is given with its conserved first and last residue. Fields, in order: D gene, J gene, V gene, CDR3 protein. D genes are given only for firm matches.

-,TRBJ2-1,TRBV5-1,CASSLGRGNYNEQFF
TRBD2,TRBJ2-1,TRBV3-1,CASSPWGREGPGNEQFF
-,TRBJ1-5,TRBV23-1,CASSQSAQTNQPQHF
-,TRBJ1-5,TRBV23-1,CASSHSRESNQPQHF
-,TRBJ2-7,TRBV5-1,CASSFNGRAYEQYF
-,TRBJ2-3,TRBV30,CAWSPVQSSTDTQYF
-,TRBJ2-5,TRBV30,CAWSVVRETQYF
-,TRBJ2-7,TRBV4-3,CASSQSSHGLKQYF
TRBD1,TRBJ1-1,TRBV30,CAWSEKGAPNMNTVAFF
-,TRBJ2-7,TRBV4-1,CASSQGENRVYEQYF
-,TRBJ2-5,TRBV7-9,CASSPLETQYF
-,TRBJ1-2,TRBV12-2,CASRMGRSFGYTF
TRBD1,TRBJ2-2,TRBV19,CATTQGAGGELFF
TRBD1,TRBJ2-7,TRBV28,CASSFMSGQGYEQYF
TRBD1,TRBJ1-1,TRBV12-3/TRBV12-4,CASGPTGDTEAFF
-,TRBJ2-7,TRBV9,CASSPSVGIYEQYF
-,TRBJ1-1,TRBV30,CAWSQSTEAFF
TRBD2,TRBJ2-5,TRBV20-1,CSARDLSGRAGETQYF
TRBD1,TRBJ1-4,TRBV7-9,CASSRDRGTEKLFF
TRBD2,TRBJ2-1,TRBV27,CASSFVPSGSGQFF
-,TRBJ1-1,TRBV5-1,CASSLDPLLNTEAFF
TRBD2,TRBJ2-5,TRBV20-1,CSATLAGEETQYF
TRBD2,TRBJ2-2,TRBV6-5,CASSPPGLAVNTGELFF
-,TRBJ1-1,TRBV5-1,CASSLDLHNTEAFF
TRBD1,TRBJ2-5,TRBV24-1,CATSDSGQGIETQYF
-,TRBJ1-5,TRBV20-1,CCARDPGAYHSNQPQHF
-,TRBJ2-3,TRBV9,CASSVDGGTDTQYF
-,TRBJ2-5,TRBV12-3/TRBV12-4,CASTFSSAYQETQYF
-,TRBJ2-5,TRBV12-3/TRBV12-4,CASSPPGPAMAETQYF
TRBD1,TRBJ2-3,TRBV29-1,CSAGQAGVTDTQYF
-,TRBJ2-7,TRBV20-1,CSAQPPQGAPYEQYF
-,TRBJ2-7,TRBV27,CASSFRTLDSKQYF
-,TRBJ1-1,TRBV7-8,CASSLPGGNTEAFF
TRBD1,TRBJ2-3,TRBV20-1,CSAWDRVPDTQYF
-,TRBJ2-2,TRBV20-1,CSAMSTGELFF
-,TRBJ1-2,TRBV7-2,CASSLFVLQVDYGYTF
-,TRBJ2-3,TRBV6-5,CASSYVAGSPDTQYF
-,TRBJ2-7,TRBV5-1,CASSPGSGREYEQYF
-,TRBJ1-1,TRBV4-3,CASSHPDRFTEAFF
TRBD1,TRBJ2-1,TRBV4-3,CASSQAPGQGILSEQFF
TRBD2,TRBJ2-7,TRBV4-3,CASSQDLSSGLPYEQYF
-,TRBJ2-3,TRBV11-2,CASSFPRSGTDTQYF
-,TRBJ1-5,TRBV12-3/TRBV12-4,CASSSDLNQPQHF
-,TRBJ1-4,TRBV7-9,CASSSPWLQGNEKLFF
TRBD1,TRBJ1-2,TRBV28,CASSIIDRAPSGYTF
-,TRBJ2-1,TRBV20-1,CSARESRFVVTYNEQFF
TRBD2,TRBJ2-5,TRBV5-1,CASSNPSGRAGQETQYF
TRBD2,TRBJ2-5,TRBV5-1,CASSFGGTRQETQYF